The next 13 T cell receptor beta chains were all read from a single sample in a study of cytomegalovirus exposure and HLA in healthy donors (dated by TCRdb to between 2016 and 2019). To prepare the library, the immunoSEQ multiplex PCR assay was applied. The multiplex PCR relied on a mix of 60 forward primers for TCR Vbeta segments and 13 reverse primers for TCR Jbeta segments. TCRdb limited this immuneACCESS table to in-frame rearrangements with V and J called. A share of clones is missing; checked studies link under half to unresolved V genes, and the rest is unexplained. The sample contains roughly 100,000 clones, approximately 64% of them found a single time. Around 3.3% of the sample belongs to the ten largest clones. Sequenced sample: PBMCs. The receptors originated from a woman aged 45-65 years in good health and CMV-seronegative.

The chain uses TRBV10-3 and TRBJ1-5; D gene ambiguous. The length of the CDR3 is 13 residues. The ends were cut back, 4 bases at V and 5 bases at J, with 9 bases in the middle. In germline, CDR1 is ENHRY, CDR2 SYGVKD. This CDR3 is CAISVGSHQPQHF. The CDR3 nucleotides are TGTGCCATCAGTGTAGGGAGCCATCAGCCCCAGCATTTT.

This chain uses TRBV19 with TRBJ2-3; 9 bases fit TRBD2. V lost 4 bases to trimming and J lost 2 bases; unmatched junction nucleotides: 7. This CDR3 region has 16 residues. Germline lookup yields CDR1 LNHDA and CDR2 SQIVND (reference sequence). The CDR3 is CASSSPSGRPTDTQYF. The CDR3, as DNA: TGTGCCAGTAGTAGCCCCAGCGGGAGGCCCACAGATACGCAGTATTTT.

The V gene is TRBV10-2, the J gene TRBJ1-1, with D possibly TRBD1 on 6 matching bases. Germline CDR1 WSHSY, CDR2 SAAADI. The CDR3 is 15 residues long. Between the trimmed V and J ends, which lost 1 base and 1 base, there was a span of 10 bases. In DNA form, the CDR3 reads TGCGCCAGCAGTGAGTTATTAGGGGGGAACACTGAAGCTTTCTTT. Translation: CASSELLGGNTEAFF.

This clone turned up a few times. This rearrangement joins TRBV14 to TRBJ2-1; the D gene is possibly TRBD2 (5 bases). V dropped 2 bases and J dropped 7 bases, with 12 bases sitting between them. This CDR3 is built from 14 residues. Germline-derived CDR1 and CDR2 are SGHDN and FVKESK. The CDR3 region is CASSQRRGWNEQFF. In nucleotides, the CDR3 is TGTGCCAGCAGCCAAAGAAGAGGGTGGAATGAGCAGTTCTTC.

J is TRBJ2-1 and V is TRBV29-1; TRBD2 matches at 10 bases. CDR1 and CDR2 from the germline V gene are SQVTM and ANQGSEA. This CDR3 contains 14 residues. V was clipped by 6 bases and J by 10 bases; unmatched bases: 12. The CDR3 region is CSVMSGRDGGEQFF. The CDR3 DNA reads as TGCAGCGTAATGAGCGGGAGGGATGGGGGAGAGCAGTTCTTC.

CDR3 residues: CASSRQGLGTDTQYF. Written as DNA, the CDR3 is TGTGCCAGCAGCCGCCAGGGGCTTGGGACAGATACGCAGTATTTT. The chain recombines TRBV6-1 with TRBJ2-3; possible D gene TRBD1, 6 bases. The CDR3 is 15 amino acids. The V gene lost 6 bases and the J gene lost 3 bases, with 16 bases spanning the gap. Germline values: CDR1 MNHNS, CDR2 SASEGT.

This clone was found a few times. Here the CDR3 DNA reads TGTGCTAGTGGTTCCGGACTAGCGGGGGGGCCGGGGCAAGAGACCCAGTACTTC. It yields the protein CASGSGLAGGPGQETQYF. This chain uses TRBV12-5 with TRBJ2-5; 15 bases are shared with TRBD2. This CDR3 region has 18 residues. Germline V gene lookup returns CDR1 LGHNT and CDR2 FRNRAP. Trimming cost V 4 bases and J 2 bases; bases outside gene matches: 8.

CDR3 sequence (DNA): TGTGCCAGTAGTATTTGGTATCAGGGAAAAAGGGCAAACACCGGGGAGCTGTTTTTT. Translation: CASSIWYQGKRANTGELFF. The chain links TRBV19 to TRBJ2-2; a possible D gene is TRBD1 (5 bases). In germline, CDR1 is LNHDA, CDR2 SQIVND (reference sequence). This CDR3 is built from 19 residues. Trimming left V 3 bases short and J 2 bases short, with 22 bases between.

The chain employs TRBV4-3 and TRBJ2-1, with D possibly matching TRBD1 (5 bases). V gave up 0 bases and J gave up 6 bases, with 21 bases separating them. Germline V CDR1 and CDR2: LGHNA, YSLEER. The CDR3 is 18 residues long. CDR3 sequence: CASSQDVVSSVGPNEQFF. CDR3 coding DNA: TGCGCCAGCAGCCAAGATGTGGTCAGCAGCGTGGGGCCCAATGAGCAGTTCTTC.

This clone showed up just a few times. This chain connects TRBV6-6 to TRBJ1-1, with a weak D call TRBD1 (6 bases). The CDR3 loop spans 15 amino acids. Between the trimmed V and J ends, which lost 8 bases and 4 bases, there was a span of 20 bases. Germline lookup yields CDR1 MNHNY and CDR2 SVGAGI (reference sequence). CDR3 sequence: CASSRPTGSGTEAFF. The DNA of the CDR3 is TGTGCCAGCTCTCGCCCCACAGGGTCGGGCACTGAAGCTTTCTTT.

V is TRBV9 and J is TRBJ2-3; D is possibly TRBD2 (6 bases). V lost 3 bases, J lost 0 bases, and 14 bases lay in between. Germline CDR1 is SGDLS and CDR2 is YYNGEE. This CDR3 has 16 residues. The CDR3 loop is CASSAGGPWSTDTQYF. In nucleotides, the CDR3 is TGTGCCAGCAGCGCCGGGGGACCCTGGAGCACAGATACGCAGTATTTT.

This chain connects TRBV27 to TRBJ1-5, with 9 bases lining up with TRBD1. The V gene's germline CDR1 is MNHEY and CDR2 SMNVEV (reference sequence). The CDR3 runs 14 residues. Trimming took 6 bases from V and 5 from J; bases not matched to a gene: 5. The DNA of the CDR3 is TGTGCCAGCAGGCAACAGGGGGCGGATCAGCCCCAGCATTTT. It yields the protein CASRQQGADQPQHF.

This chain joins TRBV4-1 and TRBJ2-3; TRBD2 matches 14 bases. CDR3 length: 18 residues. The germline gives CDR1 MGHRA, CDR2 YSYEKL. After removal of 4 bases from V and 2 bases from J, the junction contained 8 bases not matched to a gene. CDR3 loop: CASSRGTSGGLPTDTQYF. The CDR3 region has the DNA TGCGCCAGCAGCCGCGGGACTAGCGGGGGACTCCCCACAGATACGCAGTATTTT.